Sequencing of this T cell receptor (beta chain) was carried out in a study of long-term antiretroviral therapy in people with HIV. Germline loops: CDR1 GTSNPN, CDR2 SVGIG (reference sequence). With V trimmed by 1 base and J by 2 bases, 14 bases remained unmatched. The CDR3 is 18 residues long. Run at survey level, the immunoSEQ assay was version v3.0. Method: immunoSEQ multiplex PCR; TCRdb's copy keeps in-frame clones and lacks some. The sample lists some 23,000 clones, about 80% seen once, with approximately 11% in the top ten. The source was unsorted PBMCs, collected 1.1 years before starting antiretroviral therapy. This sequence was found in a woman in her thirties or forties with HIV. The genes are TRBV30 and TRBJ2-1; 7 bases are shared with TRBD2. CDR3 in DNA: TGTGCCTGGAGTGGACTAGCAACCTCTAAAGGCGCCTACAATGAGCAGTTCTTC. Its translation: CAWSGLATSKGAYNEQFF.